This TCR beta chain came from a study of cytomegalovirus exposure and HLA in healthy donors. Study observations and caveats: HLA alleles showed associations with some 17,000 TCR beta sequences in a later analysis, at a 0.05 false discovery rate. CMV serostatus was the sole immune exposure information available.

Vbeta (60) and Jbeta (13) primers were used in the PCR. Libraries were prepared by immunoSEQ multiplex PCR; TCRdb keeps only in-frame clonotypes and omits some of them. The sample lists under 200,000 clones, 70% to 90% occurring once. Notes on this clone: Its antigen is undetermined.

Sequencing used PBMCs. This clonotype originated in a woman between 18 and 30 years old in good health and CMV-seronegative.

CDR3 nucleotide sequence: TGTGCCTCTAGGCTAGACACCGGGGAGCTGTTTTTT. It specifies CASRLDTGELFF. The chain has TRBV2 and TRBJ2-2; the D is unclear. V was cut by 11 bases and J by 3 bases, with 10 bases left in between. Germline V CDR1 and CDR2: SNHLY, FYNNEI. This CDR3 is built from 12 residues.